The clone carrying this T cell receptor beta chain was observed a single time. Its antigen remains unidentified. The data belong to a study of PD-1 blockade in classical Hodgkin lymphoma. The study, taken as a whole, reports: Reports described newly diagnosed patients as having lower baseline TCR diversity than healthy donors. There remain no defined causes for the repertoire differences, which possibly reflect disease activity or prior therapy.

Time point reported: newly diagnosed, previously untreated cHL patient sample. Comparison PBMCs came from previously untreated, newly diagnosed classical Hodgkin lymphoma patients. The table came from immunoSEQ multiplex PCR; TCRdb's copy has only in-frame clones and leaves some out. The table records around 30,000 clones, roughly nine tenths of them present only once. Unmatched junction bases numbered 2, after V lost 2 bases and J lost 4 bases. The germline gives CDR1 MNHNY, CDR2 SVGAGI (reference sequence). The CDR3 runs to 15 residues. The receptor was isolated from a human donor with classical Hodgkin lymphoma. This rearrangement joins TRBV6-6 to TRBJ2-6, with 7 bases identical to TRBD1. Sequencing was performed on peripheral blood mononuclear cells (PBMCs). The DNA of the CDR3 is TGTGCCAGCAGTTACGAGGGGGCCGGGGCCAACGTCCTGACTTTC. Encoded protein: CASSYEGAGANVLTF.